These T cell receptor beta chains were read from a single sample in a study of control samples from healthy donors and cancer patients. Libraries were prepared by immunoSEQ multiplex PCR; TCRdb keeps only in-frame clonotypes and omits some of them. The repertoire has more than 12,000 clones, roughly 80% of them found once; the top ten carry roughly a sixth. The specimen sequenced was formalin-fixed, paraffin-embedded tissue. These receptors all come from a female donor with lung cancer. Each CDR3 is given without its conserved first and last residue. Rows may omit the clone size; those that give it use once, few, many or a size class.

TRBV6-2/TRBV6-3	TRBJ1-5	NA	ASSSVGVNQPQH
TRBV2	TRBJ2-1	NA	ASSVWGDEQF
TRBV5-1	TRBJ2-7	NA	ASSLGGNMEEQY
TRBV30	TRBJ2-5	NA	AWSLSGGQETQY
TRBV19	TRBJ2-1	NA	ASRQGIFFNEQF
TRBV12-3/TRBV12-4	TRBJ2-3	medium-sized	ASRRTDTQY
TRBV7-9	TRBJ1-2	NA	ASSPSSSTYT
TRBV6-1	TRBJ2-7	NA	ASSERIEAYEQY
TRBV5-6	TRBJ2-3	once	ASSPTSGGAFIPDTQY
TRBV18	TRBJ1-2	NA	ASAPAHNSDGYT
TRBV6-6	TRBJ1-6	NA	ASSYLGHINSPLH
TRBV7-6	TRBJ2-1	NA	ASSLDGGGSYNEQF
TRBV6-5	TRBJ1-5	NA	ASSYGGGNQPQH
TRBV12-3/TRBV12-4	TRBJ2-7	NA	ASSLWAYEQY
TRBV4-1	TRBJ1-6	NA	ASSTSYNSPLH
TRBV27	TRBJ1-6	NA	ASSLSRAANSPLH
TRBV18	TRBJ2-7	few	ASSPSGNEQY
TRBV29-1	TRBJ2-7	once	SVEADRAKY
TRBV5-6	TRBJ2-3	NA	ASRGRVSFTDTQY
TRBV6-5	TRBJ1-4	NA	ASSQDTYEKLF
TRBV5-8	TRBJ2-7	NA	ASSFKVRTAQY
TRBV11-2	TRBJ2-3	NA	ASSDGGTSGGSSTDTQY
TRBV15	TRBJ2-5	NA	ATSRDRGLGETQY
TRBV7-2	TRBJ1-2	NA	ASSWTGAMNYGYT
TRBV2	TRBJ1-1	NA	ASSGKNQVNTEAF
TRBV4-2	TRBJ2-1	once	ASSQERGASGRNEQF
TRBV2	TRBJ2-5	NA	ASSDLEQETQY
TRBV21-1	TRBJ2-5	NA	ASSPTGGFLTETQY
TRBV7-2	TRBJ1-1	NA	ASSRQQNTEAF
TRBV7-2	TRBJ2-2	NA	ASSLLAGGRAGELF
TRBV18	TRBJ2-5	NA	ASSELLRASETQY
TRBV4-3	TRBJ2-3	NA	ASSQNGGSTDTQY
TRBV7-2	TRBJ2-1	once	ASSFGTGTYNEQF
TRBV30	TRBJ1-2	few	AWTAAYYGYT